This T cell receptor beta chain was found in a study of T cells in localized non-small cell lung cancer. Findings and caveats of the study: Owing to sequencing of a solitary tumor region, heterogeneity cannot be discounted. Median roughly 57 top-100 tumor clones were shared with paired adjacent lung. Increased T cell density in blood showed an association with longer overall survival. Uninvolved adjacent lung showed higher T cell clonality than tumor.

Turning to this clone: Antigen: not known.

The table came from immunoSEQ multiplex PCR; TCRdb's copy has only in-frame clones and leaves some out. The table records about 26,000 clones, 85% to 95% of them present only once. Trimming cost V 5 bases and J 2 bases, with 9 bases left between them. The V gene's germline CDR1 is SGHTA and CDR2 FQGTGA. This CDR3 comprises 13 residues. This TCR derives from a female donor older than 55 with stage II squamous cell lung carcinoma. The J gene is TRBJ2-5, the V gene TRBV7-3, with TRBD1 as a possible D gene (5 bases). The sample was peripheral blood, taken before any cancer treatment. CDR3 in DNA: TGTGCCAGCAGCCCAGGGTTACAAGAGACCCAGTACTTC. Protein product: CASSPGLQETQYF. Based on the CDR3 plus reference TRBV7-3 and TRBJ2-5, the full variable domain is GAGVSQTPSNKVTEKGKYVELRCDPISGHTALYWYRQSLGQGPEFLIYFQGTGAADDSGLPNDRFFAVRPEGSVSTLKIQRTERGDSAVYLCASSPGLQETQYFGPGTRLLVL.